One sample yielded the 28 T cell receptor beta chains listed below, sequenced in a study of brain T cells in children with intractable seizures. Here immunoSEQ multiplex PCR was the method, and the copy in TCRdb shows in-frame clones only, minus some. The data show about 340,000 clones, over 90% seen once. The time point is: blood from clinic visit 5 months post-surgery; TSC patient then seizure free. This sample comprised peripheral blood, obtained 4 to 6 months after surgery. These receptors originate from a boy less than two years old with tuberous sclerosis and intractable seizures.

This chain joins TRBV5-1 and TRBJ2-1; 12 positions agree with TRBD2. Germline CDR1 reads SGHRS; CDR2 reads YFSETQ. The CDR3 is made up of 18 amino acids. V was clipped by 3 bases and J by 6 bases; unmatched bases: 13. The CDR3 is CASSSAYFLAGGGNEQFF. As DNA, the CDR3 is TGCGCCAGCAGCTCAGCGTACTTTCTAGCGGGAGGGGGCAATGAGCAGTTCTTC.

The chain uses TRBV9 and TRBJ2-1; 7 bases are shared with TRBD1. V was clipped by 3 bases and J by 7 bases; unmatched bases: 10. This CDR3 region has 15 residues. From germline, CDR1 is SGDLS and CDR2 YYNGEE. The CDR3 nucleotides are TGTGCCAGCAGCGAGCGACAGGGCGTGTGGAATGAGCAGTTCTTC. Amino acid sequence: CASSERQGVWNEQFF.

This clone was seen a few times. The gene calls are TRBV5-1 and TRBJ1-4; D might be TRBD1 (5 bases). Germline values: CDR1 SGHRS, CDR2 YFSETQ. V lost 2 bases and J 9 bases, leaving 17 bases between the germline ends. The CDR3 is 15 residues long. The CDR3 sequence is CASSLALGGEKKLFF. CDR3 sequence (DNA): TGCGCCAGCAGCTTAGCACTTGGAGGGGAGAAAAAACTGTTTTTT.

Here the CDR3 reads CSARGYNEQFF. CDR3 nucleotide sequence: TGCAGTGCTAGAGGGTACAATGAGCAGTTCTTC. The genes are TRBV20-1 and TRBJ2-1; D is unclear. This CDR3 is 11 amino acids long. Trimming removed 1 base from V and 4 bases from J, with 2 bases in between. Germline CDR1 DFQATT, CDR2 SNEGSKA (reference sequence).

The chain carries TRBV14 and TRBJ1-2; possible D gene TRBD1, 5 bases. CDR1 is SGHDN, CDR2 FVKESK, per germline. The CDR3 has 14 amino acids. Trimming took 0 bases from V and 6 from J, leaving 11 bases between them. The chain's CDR3 is CASSQDFREDGYTF. The CDR3 bases are TGTGCCAGCAGCCAAGACTTCAGGGAAGATGGCTACACCTTC.

The chain employs TRBV15 and TRBJ2-5; 9 bases are a match to TRBD1. The length of the CDR3 is 18 residues. After removal of 0 bases from V and 4 bases from J, the junction contained 12 bases not matched to a gene. Germline lookup yields CDR1 LNHNV and CDR2 YYDKDF (reference sequence). DNA for the CDR3: TGTGCCACCAGCAGAGATCGAGGACGCCGGGACAGGGCAGAGACCCAGTACTTC. Amino acid sequence: CATSRDRGRRDRAETQYF. The full variable domain, its missing parts supplied by reference TRBV15 and TRBJ2-5, is DAMVIQNPRYQVTQFGKPVTLSCSQTLNHNVMYWYQQKSSQAPKLLFHYYDKDFNNEADTPDNFQSRRPNTSFCFLDIRSPGLGDTAMYLCATSRDRGRRDRAETQYFGPGTRLLVL.

The rearrangement uses TRBV10-1 and TRBJ2-7, with D perhaps matching TRBD1 or TRBD2 (5 bases each). V lost 4 bases to trimming and J lost 5 bases, with 15 bases between them. CDR1 is WNHNN, CDR2 SYGVQD, per germline (reference sequence). The CDR3 extends over 14 amino acids. The CDR3 DNA reads as TGCGCCAGCAGTGCCGGGGCGGTAGGAGACGAGCAGTACTTC. This sequence encodes CASSAGAVGDEQYF.

The chain employs TRBV21-1 and TRBJ1-2; TRBD1 is the table's D call and was not checked against the DNA. TRBV21-1 is a pseudogene. The CDR3 contains 14 residues. CDR3 DNA: TGTGCCAGCACCCTGACAGGCTGGGACTATGGCTACACCTTC. Translating it yields CASTLTGWDYGYTF.

The chain carries TRBV6-6 and TRBJ2-3; weak D call: TRBD2 (6 bases). Germline CDR1 is MNHNY and CDR2 is SVGAGI (reference sequence). Trimming took 1 base from V and 5 from J, leaving 10 bases between them. The CDR3 totals 14 residues. The CDR3 loop reads CASSYLEGVDTQYF. CDR3 sequence (DNA): TGTGCCAGCAGTTACTTGGAGGGTGTAGATACGCAGTATTTT.

CDR3 region: CASSFWTGGYNEQFF. The CDR3, as DNA: TGTGCCAGCAGCTTTTGGACAGGGGGGTACAATGAGCAGTTCTTC. This sequence joins TRBV7-2 and TRBJ2-1, with 10 bases identical to TRBD1. In germline, CDR1 is SGHTA, CDR2 FQGNSA. V was clipped by 3 bases and J by 4 bases; unmatched bases: 3. The CDR3 sequence is 15 residues long. Based on the CDR3 plus reference TRBV7-2 and TRBJ2-1, the full variable domain is GAGVSQSPSNKVTEKGKDVELRCDPISGHTALYWYRQSLGQGLEFLIYFQGNSAPDKSGLPSDRFSAERTGGSVSTLTIQRTQQEDSAVYLCASSFWTGGYNEQFFGPGTRLTVL.

This clone was counted between two and nine times. The chain combines TRBV7-9 with TRBJ2-1, with TRBD2 as a possible D gene (6 bases). The CDR3 spans 16 residues. V was cut by 2 bases and J by 6 bases, with 17 bases left in between. The germline V gene has CDR1 SEHNR and CDR2 FQNEAQ (reference sequence). The CDR3 sequence is CASSLRGSGEGNEQFF. The CDR3 bases are TGTGCCAGCAGCTTACGGGGTAGCGGAGAGGGCAATGAGCAGTTCTTC.

V and J are TRBV24-1 and TRBJ2-2, with TRBD1 identical over 7 bases. J was trimmed by 2 bases and V by 1 base; bases with no gene match: 3. This CDR3 has 16 amino acids. Germline V gene sequence: CDR1 KGHDR, CDR2 SFDVKD. DNA for the CDR3: TGTGCCACCAGTGATTTTCGACAGGGAAACACCGGGGAGCTGTTTTTT. Amino acid sequence: CATSDFRQGNTGELFF.

V is TRBV6-5 and J is TRBJ1-2; 7 bases are a match to TRBD1. There are 12 residues in the CDR3. Losses at the gene ends were 6 bases for V and 2 bases for J; bases not matched to a gene: 0. Looked up from germline, CDR1 is MNHEY and CDR2 is SVGAGI. In DNA, the CDR3 is TGTGCCAGCAGGGGACAGAACTATGGCTACACCTTC. Its translation: CASRGQNYGYTF.

The chain carries TRBV7-2 and TRBJ2-7; 8 bases align to TRBD1. The CDR3 is 14 amino acids. Germline V gene data show CDR1 as SGHTA and CDR2 as FQGNSA. The V and J ends lost 5 bases and 6 bases, in that order; junction bases with no gene match: 9. CDR3 amino acids: CASSLPHRGAEQYF. The CDR3 nucleotides are TGTGCCAGCAGCCTTCCGCACAGGGGGGCCGAGCAGTACTTC.

The chain is built from TRBV11-2 and TRBJ2-1; D ambiguous. The germline V gene encodes CDR1 SGHAT and CDR2 FQNNGV. V lost 0 bases, J lost 6 bases, and 0 bases lay in between. CDR3 length: 11 residues. In DNA, the CDR3 is TGTGCCAGCAGCTTAGACAATGAGCAGTTCTTC. Its protein product is CASSLDNEQFF.

The chain links TRBV9 to TRBJ2-3; TRBD2 aligns across 9 bases. The CDR3 sequence is 16 residues long. The ends lost 3 bases at V and 2 bases at J; junction bases unmatched: 7. Per germline, CDR1 SGDLS and CDR2 YYNGEE. In nucleotides, the CDR3 is TGTGCCAGCAGCGCCCCTAGCGGGACCCTCACAGATACGCAGTATTTT. It codes for CASSAPSGTLTDTQYF.

The chain recombines TRBV18 with TRBJ2-1; 13 bases are a match to TRBD2. In germline, CDR1 is KGHSH, CDR2 LQKENI. This CDR3 spans 18 amino acids. With V trimmed by 3 bases and J by 0 bases, 5 bases remained unmatched. In nucleotides, the CDR3 is TGTGCCAGCTCACCCGGGACTAGCGGGGTAAACTCCTACAATGAGCAGTTCTTC. Its translation: CASSPGTSGVNSYNEQFF. The full variable domain, in which reference TRBV18 and TRBJ2-1 provide the parts outside the CDR3, is NAGVMQNPRHLVRRRGQEARLRCSPMKGHSHVYWYRQLPEEGLKFMVYLQKENIIDESGMPKERFSAEFPKEGPSILRIQQVVRGDSAAYFCASSPGTSGVNSYNEQFFGPGTRLTVL.

This clone has a single count. The chain combines TRBV27 with TRBJ1-1, with D possibly being TRBD1 (6 bases). The CDR3 has 14 amino acids. CDR1 MNHEY and CDR2 SMNVEV come from the germline V gene (reference sequence). The V and J ends lost 5 bases and 0 bases respectively, with 10 bases between them. The CDR3 is CASSAQGMNTEAFF. In DNA, the CDR3 is TGTGCCAGCAGTGCTCAGGGGATGAACACTGAAGCTTTCTTT.

This chain uses TRBV6-5 with TRBJ1-4; possibly TRBD1 for D (5 bases). Deletions cut 6 bases from V and 5 bases from J, with 16 bases between. The CDR3 has 15 residues. Germline-derived CDR1 and CDR2 are MNHEY and SVGAGI. The CDR3 here is CASSLTGTQNEKLFF. CDR3 nucleotide sequence: TGTGCCAGCAGCTTGACCGGGACTCAAAATGAAAAACTGTTTTTT.

The chain links TRBV7-2 to TRBJ2-3; TRBD2 agrees at 7 bases. Trimming took 4 bases from V and 4 from J; bases not matched to a gene: 8. In germline, CDR1 is SGHTA, CDR2 FQGNSA. The CDR3 is 15 residues long. The CDR3 reads CASSWGLLGADTQYF. CDR3 sequence (DNA): TGTGCCAGCAGCTGGGGACTATTGGGCGCAGATACGCAGTATTTT.

The chain uses TRBV7-3 and TRBJ2-1; D is tentatively TRBD1 or TRBD2 (5 bases each). V was cut by 0 bases and J by 0 bases, with 9 bases left in between. CDR1 is SGHTA and CDR2 is FQGTGA in the germline V gene. The CDR3 consists of 16 residues. This chain's CDR3 is CASSLTGASSYNEQFF. The DNA of the CDR3 is TGTGCCAGCAGCTTAACCGGGGCCAGCTCCTACAATGAGCAGTTCTTC.

The chain links TRBV25-1 to TRBJ2-2, with 11 bases aligning to TRBD2. With V trimmed by 3 bases and J by 10 bases, 10 bases remained unmatched. There are 16 residues in the CDR3. The germline V gene has CDR1 MGHDK and CDR2 SYGVNS. Here the CDR3 reads CASSDKLAGVAEELFF. CDR3 nucleotide sequence: TGTGCCAGCAGTGACAAACTAGCGGGAGTTGCGGAGGAGCTGTTTTTT.

This clone was picked up one time. This chain uses TRBV12-3 or TRBV12-4 with TRBJ1-1; D perhaps matches TRBD1 (5 bases). The CDR3 totals 11 residues. With 6 bases removed from V and 7 bases from J, the gap between germline ends came to 9 bases. This CDR3 reads CASRGRGEAFF. The CDR3 DNA reads TGTGCCAGCAGAGGGAGGGGTGAAGCTTTCTTT.

This chain connects TRBV3-1 (or the pseudogene TRBV3-2) to TRBJ2-7; D call uncertain. Trimming shortened V by 0 bases and J by 5 bases, and 8 bases separated the two germline ends. Germline loops: CDR1 LGHDT, CDR2 YNNKEL (reference sequence). The CDR3 length is 13 residues. The CDR3 protein is CASSQDQRHEQYF. For the CDR3, the DNA is TGTGCCAGCAGCCAAGATCAGAGGCACGAGCAGTACTTC.

This clone came up a few times. The rearrangement links TRBV20-1 to TRBJ2-3, with 9 bases fitting TRBD2. V lost 3 bases, J lost 2 bases, and 12 bases stayed unmatched. CDR1 and CDR2 (germline): DFQATT, SNEGSKA (reference sequence). CDR3 length: 17 amino acids. DNA for the CDR3: TGCAGTGCTAGTCGGCGGGGGGGTATCTATAACACAGATACGCAGTATTTT. Its protein is CSASRRGGIYNTDTQYF.

This clone appeared many times. V is TRBV29-1 and J is TRBJ2-7, with TRBD2 matching over 8 bases. Per the germline V gene, CDR1 is SQVTM and CDR2 is ANQGSEA. The trim removed 7 bases at V and 4 bases at J, leaving 9 bases unmatched. The CDR3 consists of 13 residues. CDR3 loop: CSAQAGEPYEQYF. DNA of the CDR3: TGCAGCGCCCAAGCGGGAGAGCCTTACGAGCAGTACTTC.

The chain's CDR3 is CASSQVQYNSPLHF. In nucleotides, the CDR3 is TGCGCCAGCAGCCAAGTACAATATAATTCACCCCTCCACTTT. The V gene is TRBV4-1, the J gene TRBJ1-6; D is uncertain. This CDR3 contains 14 residues. CDR1 is MGHRA, CDR2 YSYEKL, per germline. The V and J ends lost 1 base and 4 bases respectively, with 5 bases between them.

This clone was recorded a few times. The V call is TRBV5-1, the J call TRBJ2-7; possibly TRBD2 for D (5 bases). V was pared by 4 bases and J by 6 bases, with 8 bases between. Germline V CDR1 and CDR2: SGHRS, YFSETQ. The CDR3 length is 11 residues. CDR3 loop: CASSPGLEQYF. CDR3 bases: TGCGCCAGCAGCCCCGGACTCGAGCAGTACTTC. The variable domain in full, with the rest retrieved from reference TRBV5-1 and TRBJ2-7, is KAGVTQTPRYLIKTRGQQVTLSCSPISGHRSVSWYQQTPGQGLQFLFEYFSETQRNKGNFPGRFSGRQFSNSRSEMNVSTLELGDSALYLCASSPGLEQYFGPGTRLTVT.